A single sample gave rise to the 27 T cell receptor beta chains below, sequenced in a study of CD8 T cells in Susac syndrome. With random hexamers, 0.5 to 1 ug RNA was reverse transcribed. MiXCR, run by TCRdb on the immunoSEQ multiplex PCR reads, gives a single entry per CDR3 protein. Seen here are approximately 170,000 distinct CDR3 sequences, around 93% observed once, and the top ten hold roughly 0.13%. Sequenced: CD4+ T cells from PBMCs. The source of these receptors is a human donor in good health.

The CDR3 region has the DNA TGCAGTGCTAGAGATGCCGGGACAGGGTATCAGCCCCAGCATTTT. Its translation: CSARDAGTGYQPQHF. The V gene is TRBV20-1, the J gene TRBJ1-5; 9 nucleotides align to TRBD1. The V and J ends lost 0 bases and 5 bases, in that order; junction bases with no gene match: 5. CDR1 and CDR2 (germline): DFQATT, SNEGSKA (reference sequence). CDR3 length: 15 amino acids.

The chain combines TRBV30 with TRBJ2-5; 9 nucleotides line up with TRBD2. Germline trimming cut 1 base from V and 3 bases from J; bases unmatched to any gene: 6. Germline loops: CDR1 GTSNPN, CDR2 SVGIG (reference sequence). The CDR3 has 15 residues. CDR3 loop: CAWSGGGASEETQYF. The CDR3 DNA reads TGTGCCTGGAGTGGCGGGGGGGCTTCGGAAGAGACCCAGTACTTC.

The chain uses TRBV5-1 and TRBJ2-5, with D hard to call. Trimming removed 1 base at V and 5 bases at J, with 12 bases between. CDR1 and CDR2 from the germline V gene are SGHRS and YFSETQ. This CDR3 has 14 residues. The CDR3 DNA sequence: TGCGCCAGCAGCTTGATTGCAGCCGGGGAGACCCAGTACTTC. Its translation is CASSLIAAGETQYF.

The V call is TRBV29-1, the J call TRBJ2-5; D could derive from TRBD1 or TRBD2 (5 bases each). The CDR3 spans 13 residues. Germline values: CDR1 SQVTM, CDR2 ANQGSEA. V lost 1 base and J lost 5, with 11 bases in between. The DNA for the CDR3 is TGCAGCGTTGAAGTGTCCCGGGGCGAGACCCAGTACTTC. It specifies CSVEVSRGETQYF.

This chain uses TRBV11-2 with TRBJ2-1; D is uncertain. The germline V and J ends were trimmed by 1 base and 2 bases, with 6 bases remaining between them. CDR1 and CDR2 from the germline V gene are SGHAT and FQNNGV. This CDR3 has 14 residues. This CDR3 is CASSLVGTYNEQFF. Written as DNA, the CDR3 is TGTGCCAGCAGCTTAGTAGGTACCTACAATGAGCAGTTCTTC.

This clonotype was found once. The chain has TRBV19 and TRBJ2-7; D is ambiguous. This CDR3 is 14 amino acids long. CDR1 is LNHDA and CDR2 is SQIVND in the germline V gene (reference sequence). V lost 3 bases to trimming and J lost 5 bases, with 14 bases between them. The CDR3 DNA is TGTGCCAGTAGTATTTTGGGTTATGGGAACGAGCAGTACTTC. Its translation is CASSILGYGNEQYF.

The rearrangement uses TRBV7-9 and TRBJ1-2, with D unresolved. The CDR3 has 13 amino acids. Germline CDR1 reads SEHNR; CDR2 reads FQNEAQ (reference sequence). V was clipped by 1 base and J by 8 bases, with 11 bases between them. CDR3 sequence reads: CASSLDGPAGYTF. CDR3 nucleotide sequence: TGTGCCAGCAGCTTAGATGGGCCGGCGGGCTACACCTTC.

This clonotype was seen just once. The chain is built from TRBV20-1 and TRBJ1-4; maybe TRBD1 (5 bases). V dropped 3 bases and J dropped 1 base, with 9 bases sitting between them. CDR3 length equals 14 residues. CDR1 is DFQATT and CDR2 is SNEGSKA in the germline V gene (reference sequence). CDR3 sequence (DNA): TGCAGTGCTAGCGACAGCCGAACTAATGAAAAACTGTTTTTT. Translated: CSASDSRTNEKLFF.

The chain uses TRBV19 and TRBJ1-4; the D gene is possibly TRBD1 (5 bases). The germline CDR1 and CDR2 sequences are LNHDA and SQIVND (reference sequence). CDR3 length: 14 amino acids. Trimming cost V 6 bases and J 4 bases, with 12 bases left between them. DNA of the CDR3: TGTGCCAGTAGCCGACAGAAGGTTAATGAAAAACTGTTTTTT. Protein sequence: CASSRQKVNEKLFF. The entire variable domain, with the rest obtained from reference TRBV19 and TRBJ1-4, is as follows: DGGITQSPKYLFRKEGQNVTLSCEQNLNHDAMYWYRQDPGQGLRLIYYSQIVNDFQKGDIAEGYSVSREKKESFPLTVTSAQKNPTAFYLCASSRQKVNEKLFFGSGTQLSVL.

The chain couples TRBV7-2 to TRBJ2-1, with 9 bases matching TRBD2. J lost 8 bases, V lost 5 bases, and 13 bases had no gene match. CDR1 SGHTA and CDR2 FQGNSA come from the germline V gene. The CDR3 extends over 16 amino acids. The CDR3 DNA reads TGTGCCAGCAGCCCAAGCGGGGCGGGGGGGCATCATGAGCAGTTCTTC. Translating it yields CASSPSGAGGHHEQFF.

This chain joins TRBV13 and TRBJ1-6; 12 bases are a match to TRBD1. The V gene's germline CDR1 is PRHDT and CDR2 FYEKMQ (reference sequence). V shed 5 bases, J shed 7 bases, and the junction held 9 bases outside the gene matches. This CDR3 comprises 17 residues. CDR3 sequence (DNA): TGTGCCAGCAGCCTCCGGGACAGGGGGCGCAGGAATTCACCCCTCCACTTT. This gives the protein CASSLRDRGRRNSPLHF.

V gene TRBV7-2 combines with J gene TRBJ2-7, with 13 bases aligning to TRBD2. The V and J ends lost 6 bases and 3 bases, in that order; junction bases with no gene match: 5. Germline CDR1 SGHTA, CDR2 FQGNSA. The CDR3 totals 15 residues. The CDR3 reads CASRGLAGVNYEQYF. CDR3 sequence (DNA): TGTGCCAGCAGAGGACTAGCGGGGGTGAACTACGAGCAGTACTTC.

The chain uses TRBV5-1 and TRBJ2-2; no clear D gene. In germline, CDR1 is SGHRS, CDR2 YFSETQ. V dropped 6 bases and J dropped 4 bases, with 16 bases sitting between them. The CDR3 length is 15 residues. This CDR3 reads CASTLRGIATGELFF. CDR3 DNA sequence: TGCGCCAGCACCCTGAGAGGCATCGCCACCGGGGAGCTGTTTTTT.

The chain combines TRBV6-1 with TRBJ1-1; no clear D. The CDR3 runs 14 residues. The V end was cut by 5 bases, the J end by 1 base, with 11 bases between. Germline lookup yields CDR1 MNHNS and CDR2 SASEGT. In DNA, the CDR3 is TGTGCCAGCAGTTTGGTACTCAGGAACACTGAAGCTTTCTTT. This sequence encodes CASSLVLRNTEAFF.

The J gene is TRBJ1-2, the V gene TRBV7-9; tentatively, D is TRBD1 (6 bases). Germline loops: CDR1 SEHNR, CDR2 FQNEAQ (reference sequence). V gave up 11 bases and J gave up 8 bases, with 15 bases separating them. The CDR3 extends over 11 amino acids. As DNA, the CDR3 is TGTGCCGGCTTACAGGGTCGAGGCTACACCTTC. This translates into CAGLQGRGYTF.

V and J are TRBV10-3 and TRBJ1-6; D gene unclear. Trimming shortened V by 4 bases and J by 0 bases, and 7 bases separated the two germline ends. Germline V CDR1 and CDR2: ENHRY, SYGVKD. The CDR3 sequence is 15 residues long. The CDR3 bases are TGTGCCATCAGTGCTCAAAGCTCCTATAATTCACCCCTCCACTTT. Its translation is CAISAQSSYNSPLHF.

The V call is TRBV3-1, the J call TRBJ1-2; D not certain. The V end lost 2 bases, the J end lost 8 bases, and 6 bases lay between the germline ends. Germline V gene sequence: CDR1 LGHDT, CDR2 YNNKEL (reference sequence). This CDR3 region has 11 residues. The CDR3 region has the DNA TGTGCCAGCAGCCAACACCGGGGCTACACCTTC. It translates to CASSQHRGYTF.

The J gene is TRBJ1-2, the V gene TRBV7-8; a weak D match, TRBD1 (5 bases). Trimming took off 5 bases at V and 8 bases at J, with 21 bases between the two ends. CDR1 SGHVS and CDR2 FQNEAQ come from the germline V gene. This CDR3 has 15 amino acids. CDR3 sequence reads: CASSPSRDPLRGYTF. The CDR3 coding sequence is TGTGCCAGCAGCCCGAGCCGGGACCCCCTTCGGGGCTACACCTTC.

CDR3: CSVEDPGELSQYF. The CDR3 DNA sequence: TGCAGCGTTGAAGATCCTGGGGAACTATCCCAGTACTTC. The chain has TRBV29-1 and TRBJ2-5, with D unresolved. CDR3 size: 13 residues. From germline, CDR1 is SQVTM and CDR2 ANQGSEA. Trimming removed 0 bases from V and 9 bases from J, with 14 bases in between.

The chain links TRBV5-1 to TRBJ1-4; 8 bases line up with TRBD1. CDR1 SGHRS and CDR2 YFSETQ come from the germline V gene. The V segment lost 4 bases and the J segment 5 bases; nucleotides outside the gene matches: 10. This CDR3 comprises 16 residues. CDR3 protein: CASSPRTGSQNEKLFF. CDR3 sequence (DNA): TGCGCCAGCAGCCCGCGGACAGGGAGTCAGAATGAAAAACTGTTTTTT.

The chain combines TRBV7-2 with TRBJ1-2; weak D call: TRBD1 (5 bases). V lost 4 bases, J lost 4 bases, and 13 bases lay in between. CDR1 and CDR2 from the germline V gene are SGHTA and FQGNSA. The CDR3 is 14 residues long. The CDR3 DNA sequence: TGTGCCAGCAGCTATCACACAGGAACCTATGGCTACACCTTC. It translates to CASSYHTGTYGYTF.

The rearrangement uses TRBV19 and TRBJ1-5; TRBD1 might be the D (5 bases). CDR1 is LNHDA and CDR2 is SQIVND in the germline V gene (reference sequence). V gave up 7 bases and J gave up 6 bases, with 10 bases separating them. This CDR3 has 12 amino acids. The CDR3 coding sequence is TGTGCCAGTACCCTTAGGGGTCAGCCCCAGCATTTT. Residues: CASTLRGQPQHF.

The chain uses TRBV6-6 and TRBJ1-1; D unclear. This CDR3 contains 15 residues. Looked up from germline, CDR1 is MNHNY and CDR2 is SVGAGI (reference sequence). Trimming took off 0 bases at V and 1 base at J, with 9 bases between the two ends. The CDR3 nucleotides are TGTGCCAGCAGTTACTCGAGTGTCTCGAACACTGAAGCTTTCTTT. This sequence encodes CASSYSSVSNTEAFF.

The genes are TRBV7-2 and TRBJ2-7; no reliable D call. The V gene's germline CDR1 is SGHTA and CDR2 FQGNSA. V was shortened by 2 bases and J by 2 bases, with 10 bases between the two germline ends. The length of the CDR3 is 14 residues. CDR3 protein: CASSLTAAPYEQYF. CDR3 bases: TGTGCCAGCAGCTTAACCGCAGCCCCCTACGAGCAGTACTTC. The full variable domain, rest sourced from reference TRBV7-2 and TRBJ2-7, is GAGVSQSPSNKVTEKGKDVELRCDPISGHTALYWYRQSLGQGLEFLIYFQGNSAPDKSGLPSDRFSAERTGGSVSTLTIQRTQQEDSAVYLCASSLTAAPYEQYFGPGTRLTVT.

V is TRBV29-1 and J is TRBJ2-6; TRBD1 matches at 7 bases. Trimming cost V 4 bases and J 0 bases; bases outside gene matches: 3. CDR1 SQVTM and CDR2 ANQGSEA come from the germline V gene. The CDR3 sequence is 15 residues long. CDR3 protein: CSVGRTGSGANVLTF. CDR3 nucleotides: TGCAGCGTTGGCAGGACAGGCTCTGGGGCCAACGTCCTGACTTTC. The full variable domain, its missing parts supplied by reference TRBV29-1 and TRBJ2-6, is SAVISQKPSRDICQRGTSLTIQCQVDSQVTMMFWYRQQPGQSLTLIATANQGSEATYESGFVIDKFPISRPNLTFSTLTVSNMSPEDSSIYLCSVGRTGSGANVLTFGAGSRLTVL.

The chain uses TRBV6-1 and TRBJ2-3; 8 bases match TRBD2. V lost 5 bases to trimming and J lost 0 bases; unmatched junction nucleotides: 4. Germline loops: CDR1 MNHNS, CDR2 SASEGT. The length of the CDR3 is 15 residues. The CDR3 nucleotides are TGTGCCAGCAGTCTTAGCGGGGTGAGCACAGATACGCAGTATTTT. This translates into CASSLSGVSTDTQYF.

The rearrangement joins TRBV29-1 to TRBJ2-7, with unresolved D. Trimming stripped 4 bases from V and 3 bases from J, with 7 bases between. CDR3 size: 11 residues. Per the germline V gene, CDR1 is SQVTM and CDR2 is ANQGSEA. CDR3 nucleotide sequence: TGCAGCGTTGTTGCTCACTACGAGCAGTACTTC. This translates into CSVVAHYEQYF.